This T cell receptor beta chain derives from a study of T-cell memory formation after mild COVID-19. Whole-study results and caveats: The main location of contracting CD4+ clones was CM and EM, and that of contracting CD8+ clones was EMRA. Some responding clones appeared in pre-infection memory, suggesting cross-reactive memory joined. Later expanders leaned CD4+, whereas day 15 to 85 contracting clones were balanced CD4/CD8.

Points on this clonotype: The antigen remains unidentified.

TCRalpha and TCRbeta libraries used 5'RACE with constant-segment primers and UMIs. TCRdb re-called the 5' RACE reads with MiXCR, one entry per CDR3 protein. The sample has around 200,000 distinct CDR3 sequences, approximately 18% seen once. Germline CDR1 and CDR2: SGHDT and YYEEEE. The CDR3 spans 14 residues. With 2 bases removed from V and 5 bases from J, the gap between germline ends came to 13 bases. This TCR was sampled from a man between 18 and 35 years old who had mild COVID-19 (a few samples of this study predate the infection). Cell type and time point are not known. The rearrangement uses TRBV5-6 and TRBJ2-5; D may be TRBD2 (6 bases). The specimen sequenced was PBMCs or a T cell subset sorted from them (not recorded which). In DNA form, the CDR3 reads TGTGCCAGCAGCTTTGGCGGGGACTGGGAGACCCAGTACTTC. Its protein is CASSFGGDWETQYF. The complete variable domain, with remaining parts taken from reference TRBV5-6 and TRBJ2-5, reads DAGVTQSPTHLIKTRGQQVTLRCSPKSGHDTVSWYQQALGQGPQFIFQYYEEEERQRGNFPDRFSGHQFPNYSSELNVNALLLGDSALYLCASSFGGDWETQYFGPGTRLLVL.